This TCR beta chain comes out of a study of shared clonotypes between healthy human individuals. Every donor, a Caucasian adult, lived in Nashville, Tennessee. This clone was recorded once. The CDR3 is 14 amino acids. With V trimmed by 5 bases and J by 3 bases, 7 bases remained unmatched. CDR1 KGHSH and CDR2 LQKENI come from the germline V gene. Unsorted PBMC replicate PCRs used 300 ng DNA, 30,000 to 35,000 T cell genomes. Generated by immunoSEQ multiplex PCR, the TCRdb table keeps only in-frame clones and is missing some. The sample lists around 500,000 clones, roughly 85% occurring once. The gene calls are TRBV18 and TRBJ2-7; 7 positions agree with TRBD1. The sequence was obtained from a woman aged 35 to 49 in good health. Some clones in this sample may be carry-over from other donors' samples. The sample comprised PBMCs. DNA for the CDR3: TGTGCCAGCTCATCCAGGGGGACAGTCTACGAGCAGTACTTC. It is translated as CASSSRGTVYEQYF.